This is a list of T cell receptor beta chains from one sample in a study of cytomegalovirus exposure and HLA in healthy donors. Data came from immunoSEQ multiplex PCR; TCRdb stores just in-frame clones and leaves some out. The sample lists about 140,000 clones, roughly 82% occurring once. Sequenced sample: PBMCs. The source is a man aged 18 to 29 in good health and CMV-seropositive. Each CDR3 is given with its conserved first and last residue.

j_call v_call cdr3_aa
TRBJ1-5 TRBV30 CAWSRGDSNQPQHF
TRBJ1-1 TRBV6-5 CASTSYRPQGTEAFF
TRBJ1-3 TRBV5-6 CASRQTGGGGNTIYF
TRBJ1-4 TRBV29-1 CSVADRGGDEKLFF
TRBJ2-3 TRBV6-5 CASSYSTLATDTQYF
TRBJ1-2 TRBV15 CATSTLTGENYGYTF
TRBJ2-7 TRBV5-8 CASFRRRERYEQYF
TRBJ1-2 TRBV7-2 CASSLEGPSNYGYTF
TRBJ2-3 TRBV6-4 CASSATSGRQDTQYF
TRBJ1-2 TRBV6-6 CASSRTARGYTF
TRBJ1-4 TRBV6-5 CASSYSRGAGEKLFF
TRBJ2-3 TRBV30 CAWSTGEGPLSTDTQYF
TRBJ2-1 TRBV11-1 CASSLGPTRANEQFF
TRBJ2-7 TRBV2 CASSVGTGINSYEQYF
TRBJ1-2 TRBV27 CASSPGQGSYGYTF
TRBJ1-1 TRBV19 CASAEGYGSTEAFF
TRBJ1-4 TRBV10-1 CASSDTGTEEKLFF
TRBJ2-7 TRBV29-1 CSVEDPVSNEQYF
TRBJ2-1 TRBV7-9 CASSLRGGRESRNEQFF
TRBJ2-7 TRBV27 CASSLSSGRHYEQYF